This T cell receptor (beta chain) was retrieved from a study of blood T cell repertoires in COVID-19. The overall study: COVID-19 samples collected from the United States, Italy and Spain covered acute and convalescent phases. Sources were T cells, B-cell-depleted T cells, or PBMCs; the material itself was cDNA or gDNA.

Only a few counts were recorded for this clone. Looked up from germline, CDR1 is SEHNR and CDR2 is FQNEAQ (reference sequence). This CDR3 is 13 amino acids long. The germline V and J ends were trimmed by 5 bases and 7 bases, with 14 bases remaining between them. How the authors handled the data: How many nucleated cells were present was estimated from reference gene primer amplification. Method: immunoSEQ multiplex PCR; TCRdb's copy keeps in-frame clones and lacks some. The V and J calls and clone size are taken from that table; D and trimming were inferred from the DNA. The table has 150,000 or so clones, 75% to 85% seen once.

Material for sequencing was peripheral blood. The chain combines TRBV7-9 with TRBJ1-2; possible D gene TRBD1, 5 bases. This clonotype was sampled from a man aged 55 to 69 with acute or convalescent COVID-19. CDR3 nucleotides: TGTGCCAGCAGCCCCCTGCGGGGGATTGGCTACACCTTC. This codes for CASSPLRGIGYTF.